This TCR beta chain was obtained from a study of early T cells in non-severe SARS-CoV-2 infection. About the study: Chains stayed unpaired after sequencing of bulk RNA from unsorted whole blood.

Study-level findings and limits: Lookups in VDJdb leaned toward anti-spike CD8 responses and missed private and CD4 specificities.

As regards this clonotype: Its target is unknown.

The protocol attached unique molecular identifiers to individual cDNA molecules. MiXCR, applied by TCRdb to the 5' RACE reads, yields one record per CDR3 protein. In the table there are more than 50,000 distinct CDR3 sequences, around 10% of which are singletons. Germline V lookup: CDR1 LGHNA, CDR2 YSLEER. Trimming removed 0 bases from V and 0 bases from J, with 12 bases in between. The CDR3 is made up of 17 amino acids. The origin of this receptor is an adult who was a healthcare worker with PCR-confirmed SARS-CoV-2 infection or an uninfected control (not recorded which). V and J are TRBV4-3 and TRBJ2-1; D ambiguous. The sample in question was whole blood, obtained at baseline. In DNA, the CDR3 is TGCGCCAGCAGCCAAGAGGGTCCCGTCAGCTCCTACAATGAGCAGTTCTTC. Protein: CASSQEGPVSSYNEQFF.